This T cell receptor beta chain was recovered during a study of T cells in Graves' hyperthyroidism and ophthalmopathy. General study findings and limits: In blood, most of the thyroid clonotypes expanded above 0.001 were also present.

Amplification of TCR beta CDR3 regions was performed using RNA transcripts as template. First-round RT-PCR with HTBI primers amplified the TCR CDR3 region. Using its own MiXCR run on the multiplex PCR reads, TCRdb lists one record per CDR3 protein. The sample shows approximately 400,000 distinct CDR3 sequences, about 14% of them seen only once. V lost 0 bases and J 1 base, leaving 11 bases between the germline ends. Per the germline V gene, CDR1 is MGHRA and CDR2 is YSYEKL. There are 16 residues in the CDR3. A note on this clonotype: Antigen: not known.

Exclusion of a patient resulted from uncontrolled infection, other autoimmune disease, pregnancy or lactation. The study based diagnoses on clinical symptoms, serum thyroxine and TRAb, thyroid ultrasound and orbital computed tomography. Fresh peripheral blood, approximately 9.7 ml, was the source of the PBMCs. Sample: blood. This receptor was obtained from a woman in her 30s with Graves' ophthalmopathy. V gene TRBV4-1 combines with J gene TRBJ2-3; a weak D match, TRBD2 (5 bases). The CDR3: CASSQDRAAGTDTQYF. As DNA, the CDR3 is TGCGCCAGCAGCCAAGACCGAGCGGCTGGCACAGATACGCAGTATTTT.